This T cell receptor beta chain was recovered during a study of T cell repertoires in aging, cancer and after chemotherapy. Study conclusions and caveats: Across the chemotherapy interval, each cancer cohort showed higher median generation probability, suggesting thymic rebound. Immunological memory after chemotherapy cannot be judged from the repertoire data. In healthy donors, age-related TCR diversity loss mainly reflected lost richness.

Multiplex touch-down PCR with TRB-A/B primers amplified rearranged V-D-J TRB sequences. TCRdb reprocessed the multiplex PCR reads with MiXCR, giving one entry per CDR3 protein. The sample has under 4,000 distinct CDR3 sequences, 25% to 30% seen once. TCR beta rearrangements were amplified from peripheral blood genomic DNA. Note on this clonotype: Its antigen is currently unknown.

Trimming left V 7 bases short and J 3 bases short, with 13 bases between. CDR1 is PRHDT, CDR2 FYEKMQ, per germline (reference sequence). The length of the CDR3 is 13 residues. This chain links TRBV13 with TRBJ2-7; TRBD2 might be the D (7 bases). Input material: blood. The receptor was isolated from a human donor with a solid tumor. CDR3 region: CASTWGGGYEQYF. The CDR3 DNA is TGTGCCAGCACCTGGGGAGGGGGCTACGAGCAGTACTTC. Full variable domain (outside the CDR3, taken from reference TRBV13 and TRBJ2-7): AAGVIQSPRHLIKEKRETATLKCYPIPRHDTVYWYQQGPGQDPQFLISFYEKMQSDKGSIPDRFSAQQFSDYHSELNMSSLELGDSALYFCASTWGGGYEQYFGPGTRLTVT.